The 21 T cell receptor beta chains below were found in one sample sequenced in a study of T-cell memory formation after mild COVID-19. TCRdb passed the 5' RACE reads through MiXCR, listing each CDR3 protein once. The table lists roughly 110,000 distinct CDR3 sequences, about a sixth of them singletons. The sample consisted of PBMCs or a T cell subset sorted from them (not recorded which). These receptors were collected from an adult woman who had mild COVID-19 (a few samples of this study predate the infection). Cell type and time point are not known.

This clonotype was observed a few times. The chain has TRBV11-2 and TRBJ1-1, with D perhaps TRBD1 (6 bases). The CDR3 contains 17 residues. Trimming removed 0 bases from V and 1 base from J, with 15 bases in between. The germline gives CDR1 SGHAT, CDR2 FQNNGV. CDR3 nucleotides: TGTGCCAGCAGCTTAGATCCCCGGACAGAATGGAACACTGAAGCTTTCTTT. Amino acid sequence: CASSLDPRTEWNTEAFF.

The sample holds a few counts of this clonotype. The gene calls are TRBV4-3 and TRBJ2-3; D is perhaps TRBD1 (5 bases). Germline CDR1 LGHNA, CDR2 YSLEER. CDR3 length: 17 amino acids. The ends were cut back, 0 bases at V and 0 bases at J, with 13 bases in the middle. Written as DNA, the CDR3 is TGCGCCAGCAGCCAAGATCTCGGTAGGGGTAGCACAGATACGCAGTATTTT. Translated: CASSQDLGRGSTDTQYF.

This clonotype was seen once. The V gene is TRBV9, the J gene TRBJ2-2; 8 nucleotides agree with TRBD2. Germline CDR1 reads SGDLS; CDR2 reads YYNGEE. J was trimmed by 4 bases and V by 0 bases; bases with no gene match: 5. The CDR3 covers 16 residues. CDR3 sequence: CASSVVAGGSTGELFF. The CDR3 DNA reads as TGTGCCAGCAGCGTAGTGGCGGGGGGCAGCACCGGGGAGCTGTTTTTT.

In its sample, this clonotype was seen a few times. V and J are TRBV7-8 and TRBJ2-3; D might be TRBD1 or TRBD2, each matching 5 bases. V dropped 4 bases and J dropped 3 bases, with 14 bases sitting between them. Germline values: CDR1 SGHVS, CDR2 FQNEAQ. There are 15 residues in the CDR3. The chain's CDR3 is CASSWPSEGTDTQYF. CDR3 sequence (DNA): TGTGCCAGCAGCTGGCCGAGCGAGGGGACAGATACGCAGTATTTT.

This clonotype was counted only a few times. The chain is built from TRBV21-1 and TRBJ2-7; the D call TRBD2 from the table was never checked on the DNA. TRBV21-1 is a known pseudogene. The CDR3 spans 16 residues. CDR3 coding DNA: TGTGCCAGCAGCAAAGGCCCGGGAGGGCCCTCTGACGAGCAGTACTTC. Translation gives CASSKGPGGPSDEQYF.

This clonotype was counted a few times. This chain joins TRBV6-5 and TRBJ1-4, with 9 bases that match TRBD1. Germline CDR1 MNHEY, CDR2 SVGAGI. This CDR3 comprises 15 residues. V lost 4 bases, J lost 5 bases, and 5 bases stayed unmatched. The CDR3 is CASSLRQGGNEKLFF. CDR3 DNA sequence: TGTGCCAGCAGTTTAAGACAGGGGGGGAATGAAAAACTGTTTTTT.

This clonotype was detected a few times. The chain uses TRBV11-3 and TRBJ2-1, with a weak D call TRBD2 (7 bases). Germline CDR1 and CDR2: SGHNT and YENEEA. The CDR3 runs 16 residues. Trimming cost V 5 bases and J 12 bases, with 26 bases left between them. The CDR3 here is CASSRRRSERGRGQFF. CDR3 DNA: TGTGCCAGCAGCCGCCGTCGGAGCGAAAGGGGGAGGGGGCAGTTCTTC. Together with reference TRBV11-3 and TRBJ2-1, the CDR3 gives the full variable domain: EAGVVQSPRYKIIEKKQPVAFWCNPISGHNTLYWYLQNLGQGPELLIRYENEEAVDDSQLPKDRFSAERLKGVDSTLKIQPAELGDSAVYLCASSRRRSERGRGQFFGPGTRLTVL.

The table lists this clonotype with a few counts. This rearrangement joins TRBV19 to TRBJ2-7; D call uncertain. The CDR3 runs to 14 residues. Germline CDR1 is LNHDA and CDR2 is SQIVND (reference sequence). Between the trimmed V and J ends, which lost 6 bases and 0 bases, there was a span of 12 bases. The CDR3 spells CASSISDHSYEQYF. CDR3 DNA sequence: TGTGCCAGTAGCATCTCGGACCACTCCTACGAGCAGTACTTC.

The chain recombines TRBV12-3 or TRBV12-4 with TRBJ1-3; possibly TRBD1 for D (5 bases). The V gene lost 4 bases and the J gene lost 2 bases, with 18 bases spanning the gap. The CDR3 covers 17 residues. The CDR3 DNA follows: TGTGCCAGCAGTTCGACGGGGCTACCCAGACCTGGAAACACCATATATTTT. Translated, it gives CASSSTGLPRPGNTIYF.

The genes are TRBV7-9 and TRBJ2-7; no firm D call. V shed 5 bases and J shed 3 bases, with 11 bases lying between them. CDR3 size: 13 residues. Germline values: CDR1 SEHNR, CDR2 FQNEAQ (reference sequence). The CDR3 sequence: CASSPIRFYEQYF. In DNA, the CDR3 is TGTGCCAGCAGCCCAATCAGATTCTACGAGCAGTACTTC.

This clonotype was seen more than once but under ten times. The chain carries TRBV11-2 and TRBJ2-3; TRBD2 matches at 9 bases. This CDR3 is 16 amino acids long. Per germline, CDR1 SGHAT and CDR2 FQNNGV. V was clipped by 0 bases and J by 5 bases; unmatched bases: 6. CDR3 DNA: TGTGCCAGCAGCTTAGAGGGCGGGAGGGAGGAAGATACGCAGTATTTT. This sequence encodes CASSLEGGREEDTQYF.

V and J are TRBV11-2 and TRBJ1-1, with D possibly being TRBD1 (5 bases). The CDR3 is 14 residues long. V was clipped by 5 bases and J by 2 bases, with 12 bases between them. Germline CDR1 is SGHAT and CDR2 is FQNNGV. DNA of the CDR3: TGTGCCAGCAGCAGCTGGGACGGAAACACTGAAGCTTTCTTT. This sequence encodes CASSSWDGNTEAFF. Combining the CDR3 with reference TRBV11-2 and TRBJ1-1 gives the whole variable domain EAGVAQSPRYKIIEKRQSVAFWCNPISGHATLYWYQQILGQGPKLLIQFQNNGVVDDSQLPKDRFSAERLKGVDSTLKIQPAKLEDSAVYLCASSSWDGNTEAFFGQGTRLTVV.

This clonotype turned up a few times. The chain links TRBV5-1 to TRBJ2-7; the D is unclear. There are 13 residues in the CDR3. Germline V lookup: CDR1 SGHRS, CDR2 YFSETQ. Between the trimmed V and J ends, which lost 6 bases and 4 bases, there was a span of 14 bases. The CDR3 DNA is TGCGCCAGCAATTCTCAAAGTCCTTACGAGCAGTACTTC. This encodes CASNSQSPYEQYF.

A few counts support this clonotype. The chain joins TRBV12-3 or TRBV12-4 to TRBJ2-3; the match to TRBD2 covers 9 bases. After removal of 10 bases from V and 2 bases from J, the junction contained 7 bases not matched to a gene. This CDR3 comprises 14 residues. The CDR3, as DNA: TGTGCCATCAGACTAGCGGAACACACAGATACGCAGTATTTT. Translating it yields CAIRLAEHTDTQYF.

A word on this clonotype: One end of the junction is discordant with germline, which a read error may explain. The chain recombines TRBV6-5 with TRBJ1-1; 7 bases line up with TRBD1. The CDR3 covers 15 residues. The germline CDR1 and CDR2 sequences are MNHEY and SVGAGI. CDR3 amino acids: CASSYSGQPNTEAFF. The CDR3 DNA sequence: TGTGCCAGCAGCTACTCGGGACAGCCAAACACTGAAGCTTTCTTT.

This clonotype turned up a few times. The chain combines TRBV5-1 with TRBJ1-2; 7 nucleotides line up with TRBD1. Germline CDR1 reads SGHRS; CDR2 reads YFSETQ. The CDR3 is 14 residues long. The trim removed 2 bases at V and 3 bases at J, leaving 4 bases unmatched. CDR3 sequence (DNA): TGCGCCAGCAGCTTTCAGGGGGAGGACTATGGCTACACCTTC. The encoded protein is CASSFQGEDYGYTF.

The CDR3 DNA sequence: TGTGCCAGCAGTTCACTAGCGGGAGCTGCGATTGAGCAGTTCTTC. Protein product: CASSSLAGAAIEQFF. This chain uses TRBV6-6 with TRBJ2-1; 11 nucleotides agree with TRBD2. V lost 4 bases, J lost 9 bases, and 8 bases stayed unmatched. This CDR3 comprises 15 residues. Germline CDR1 MNHNY, CDR2 SVGAGI (reference sequence).

This clonotype was observed a few times. V gene TRBV20-1 combines with J gene TRBJ2-3; no clear D. The length of the CDR3 is 11 residues. Trimming took 3 bases from V and 6 from J, leaving 7 bases between them. From germline, CDR1 is DFQATT and CDR2 SNEGSKA (reference sequence). The DNA of the CDR3 is TGCAGTGCTAGGGGCCCCGATACGCAGTATTTT. Residues: CSARGPDTQYF.

V usage is TRBV9 and J usage is TRBJ2-7; TRBD2 matches 10 bases. CDR3 length equals 17 residues. J was trimmed by 0 bases and V by 0 bases; bases with no gene match: 6. The germline CDR1 and CDR2 sequences are SGDLS and YYNGEE. The CDR3 coding sequence is TGTGCCAGCAGCGTAGGGACTAGCGGTTCCCCCTCCTACGAGCAGTACTTC. Amino acid sequence: CASSVGTSGSPSYEQYF.

This chain connects TRBV4-1 to TRBJ2-1; 8 positions match TRBD2. The germline V gene has CDR1 MGHRA and CDR2 YSYEKL. The CDR3 covers 16 residues. The junction had 6 bases not matched to a gene; V was cut back by 0 bases and J by 5 bases. CDR3 nucleotide sequence: TGCGCCAGCAGCCAAGAAGTCCGGGGGGGGCACAATGAGCAGTTCTTC. As protein: CASSQEVRGGHNEQFF.

This clonotype showed up just a few times. In DNA, the CDR3 is TGTGCCAGCAGCCTAACCGGACAGGGGGACTACGAGCAGTACTTC. Amino acid sequence: CASSLTGQGDYEQYF. The chain links TRBV12-3 or TRBV12-4 to TRBJ2-7; 10 bases are shared with TRBD1. The J segment lost 3 bases and the V segment lost 6 bases, leaving 8 bases of the junction unmatched. The CDR3 is 15 amino acids.